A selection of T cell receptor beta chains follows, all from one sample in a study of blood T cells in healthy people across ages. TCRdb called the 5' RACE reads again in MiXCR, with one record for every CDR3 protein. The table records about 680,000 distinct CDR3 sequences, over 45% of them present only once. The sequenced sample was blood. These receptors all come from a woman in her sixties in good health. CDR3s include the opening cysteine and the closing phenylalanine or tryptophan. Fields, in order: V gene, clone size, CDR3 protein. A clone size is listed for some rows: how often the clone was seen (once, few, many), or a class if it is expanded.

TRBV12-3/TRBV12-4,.,CASSFPPRDDEQYF
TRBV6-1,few,CASSDQARGQETQYF
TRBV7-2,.,CASSLRELAGGGANVLTF
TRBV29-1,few,CSAATGYTGELFF
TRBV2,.,CASSGRVGTDTQYF
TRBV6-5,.,CASSYSSVAGQGPDTQYF
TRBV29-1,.,CSAITLNYGYTF
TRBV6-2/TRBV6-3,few,CASRYTGGVTEAFF
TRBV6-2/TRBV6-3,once,CASRRTGNYEQYF
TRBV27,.,CASSHTWDTEAFF
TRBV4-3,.,CASSQAVQETQYF
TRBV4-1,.,CASRNLRGRGNEQYF
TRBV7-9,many,CASSLPGMRSEAFF
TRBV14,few,CASRDSGSTDTQYF
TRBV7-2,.,CASSLASGLNEQYF
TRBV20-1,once,CSASTRNRGSPLHF
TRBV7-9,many,CASSPEGTYEQYF
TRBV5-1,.,CASSTRQGAADTQYF
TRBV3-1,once,CASSPGSRGGGEQYF
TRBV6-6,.,CASSREGNSNQPQHF
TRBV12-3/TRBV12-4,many,CASSLGNEQFF
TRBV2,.,CASSVAGKEETQYF
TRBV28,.,CASSLGLAGPSSYEQYF
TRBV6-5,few,CASSKWTGGGGEQYF
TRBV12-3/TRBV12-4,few,CASSLEQSSYNEQYF
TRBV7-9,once,CASSLGGQGGVYF
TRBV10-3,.,CASQGAVNTEAFF
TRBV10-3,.,CAISESGGNYEQYF
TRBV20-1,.,CSAAHRENYEQYF
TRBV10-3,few,CAISLGTSGYEQYF
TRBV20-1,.,CSARGPPVKNIQYF
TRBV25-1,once,CASSENLAEQYF
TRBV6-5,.,CASKRGPTQETQYF
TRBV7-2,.,CASSLQGASHTEAFF
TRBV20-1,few,CSARDRRLAGGEQFF
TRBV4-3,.,CASSQERSPGLAGGPSYNEQFF
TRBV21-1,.,CASSKADMRGPYNEQFF
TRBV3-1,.,CASNLGQGMQGLFF
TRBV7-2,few,CASSFARQGYEQFF
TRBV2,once,CASTVLALEQFF
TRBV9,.,CASSPASGSGYVQYF
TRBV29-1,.,CSVAQTGQYNEQYF
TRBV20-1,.,CSRRGHGDYEQYF
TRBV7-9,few,CASGSLGGGQNEQFF
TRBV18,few,CASSPTSGRGDTQYF
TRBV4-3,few,CASSQYRDGDYGYTF
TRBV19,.,CASSIGAANSYEQYF
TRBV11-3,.,CASSPRGTGSYNEQFF
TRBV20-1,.,CSASDRLLQRKYF
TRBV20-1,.,CSAILTQQGIYGYTF